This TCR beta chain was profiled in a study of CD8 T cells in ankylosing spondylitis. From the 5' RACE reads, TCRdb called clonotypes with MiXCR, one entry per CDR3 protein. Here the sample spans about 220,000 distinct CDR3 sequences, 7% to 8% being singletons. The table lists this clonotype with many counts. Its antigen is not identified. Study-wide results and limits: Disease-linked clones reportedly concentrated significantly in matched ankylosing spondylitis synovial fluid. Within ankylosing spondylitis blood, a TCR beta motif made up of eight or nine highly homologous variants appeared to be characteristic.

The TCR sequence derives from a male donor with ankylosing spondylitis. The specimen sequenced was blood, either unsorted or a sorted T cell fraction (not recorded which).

The CDR3 region has the DNA TGTGCCAGCAGTTTGATACCCGGGACCTCCTCATACGAGCAGTACTTC. It encodes CASSLIPGTSSYEQYF. The gene calls are TRBV27 and TRBJ2-7, with D perhaps being TRBD1 or TRBD2 (5 bases each). Per germline, CDR1 MNHEY and CDR2 SMNVEV (reference sequence). Trimming cost V 3 bases and J 4 bases, with 19 bases left between them. The CDR3 totals 16 residues.